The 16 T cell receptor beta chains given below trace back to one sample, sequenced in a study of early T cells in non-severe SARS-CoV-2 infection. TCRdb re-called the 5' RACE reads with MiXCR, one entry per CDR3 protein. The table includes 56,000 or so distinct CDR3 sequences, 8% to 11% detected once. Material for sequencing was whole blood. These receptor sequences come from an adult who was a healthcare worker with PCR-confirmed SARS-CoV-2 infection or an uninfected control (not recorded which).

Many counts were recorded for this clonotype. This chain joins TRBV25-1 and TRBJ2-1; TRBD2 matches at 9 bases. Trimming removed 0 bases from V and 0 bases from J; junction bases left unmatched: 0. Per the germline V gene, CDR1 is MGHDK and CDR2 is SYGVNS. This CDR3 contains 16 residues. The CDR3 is CASSEYSGGSYNEQFF. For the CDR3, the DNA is TGTGCCAGCAGTGAATATAGCGGGGGCTCCTACAATGAGCAGTTCTTC. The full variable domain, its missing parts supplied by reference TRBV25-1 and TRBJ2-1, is EADIYQTPRYLVIGTGKKITLECSQTMGHDKMYWYQQDPGMELHLIHYSYGVNSTEKGDLSSESTVSRIRTEHFPLTLESARPSHTSQYLCASSEYSGGSYNEQFFGPGTRLTVL.

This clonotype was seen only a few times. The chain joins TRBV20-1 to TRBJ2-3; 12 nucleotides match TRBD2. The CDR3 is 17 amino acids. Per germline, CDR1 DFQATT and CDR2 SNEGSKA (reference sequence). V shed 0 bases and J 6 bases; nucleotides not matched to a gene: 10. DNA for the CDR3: TGCAGTGCTAGAGATCCCAAGGCTAGCGGGAGGGTTGATACGCAGTATTTT. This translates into CSARDPKASGRVDTQYF.

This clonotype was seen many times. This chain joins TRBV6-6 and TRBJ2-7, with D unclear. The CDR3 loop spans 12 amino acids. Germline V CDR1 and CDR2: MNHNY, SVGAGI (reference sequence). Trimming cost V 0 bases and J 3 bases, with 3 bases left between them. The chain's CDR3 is CASSYSVYEQYF. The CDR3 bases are TGTGCCAGCAGTTACTCGGTCTACGAGCAGTACTTC.

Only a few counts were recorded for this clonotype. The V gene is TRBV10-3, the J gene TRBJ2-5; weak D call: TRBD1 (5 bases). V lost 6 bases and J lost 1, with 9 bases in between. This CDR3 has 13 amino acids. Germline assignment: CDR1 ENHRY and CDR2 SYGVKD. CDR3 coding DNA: TGTGCCATCAGCTCAGGGATCCAAGAGACCCAGTACTTC. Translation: CAISSGIQETQYF.

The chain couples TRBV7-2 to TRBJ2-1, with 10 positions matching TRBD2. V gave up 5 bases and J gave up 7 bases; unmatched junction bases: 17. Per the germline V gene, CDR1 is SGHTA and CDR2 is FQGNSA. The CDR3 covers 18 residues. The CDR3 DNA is TGTGCCAGCAGCCCCCGGGTCGGAGTAGCGGGAGGACGGAATGAGCAGTTCTTC. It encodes CASSPRVGVAGGRNEQFF.

This CDR3 is CASSAGDPPNTGELFF. The CDR3 region has the DNA TGTGCCAGCAGCGCTGGGGATCCTCCGAACACCGGGGAGCTGTTTTTT. V is TRBV7-8 and J is TRBJ2-2, with D hard to call. The CDR3 consists of 16 residues. The V and J ends lost 5 bases and 0 bases respectively, with 13 bases between them. Germline V gene sequence: CDR1 SGHVS, CDR2 FQNEAQ.

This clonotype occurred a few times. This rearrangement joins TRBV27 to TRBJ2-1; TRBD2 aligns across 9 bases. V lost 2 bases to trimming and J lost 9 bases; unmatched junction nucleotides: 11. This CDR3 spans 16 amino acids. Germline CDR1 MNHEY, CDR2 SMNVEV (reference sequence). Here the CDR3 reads CASSLVLASGTSEQFF. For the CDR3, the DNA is TGTGCCAGCAGTTTAGTTTTGGCTAGCGGGACTAGTGAGCAGTTCTTC.

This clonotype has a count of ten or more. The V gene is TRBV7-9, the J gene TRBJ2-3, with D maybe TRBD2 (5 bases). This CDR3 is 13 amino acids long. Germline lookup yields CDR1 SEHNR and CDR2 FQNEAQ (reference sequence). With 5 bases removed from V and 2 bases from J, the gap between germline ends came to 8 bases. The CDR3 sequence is CASSPGDTDTQYF. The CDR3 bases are TGTGCCAGCAGCCCCGGGGACACAGATACGCAGTATTTT.

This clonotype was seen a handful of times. For the CDR3, the DNA is TGCGCCAGCAGCTTGGAGGGGGGCAATTATGAAAAACTGTTTTTT. Residues: CASSLEGGNYEKLFF. This chain uses TRBV5-1 with TRBJ1-4; tentative D call: TRBD1 (6 bases). The V end lost 0 bases, the J end lost 6 bases, and 12 bases lay between the germline ends. The germline CDR1 and CDR2 sequences are SGHRS and YFSETQ. The CDR3 length is 15 residues.

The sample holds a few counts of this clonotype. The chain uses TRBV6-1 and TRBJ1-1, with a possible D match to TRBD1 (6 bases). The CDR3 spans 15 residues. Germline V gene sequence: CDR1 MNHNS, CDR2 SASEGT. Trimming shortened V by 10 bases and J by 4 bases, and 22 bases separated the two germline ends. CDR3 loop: CATIIGGADSTEAFF. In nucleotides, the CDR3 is TGTGCCACCATTATCGGGGGGGCCGATAGCACTGAAGCTTTCTTT.

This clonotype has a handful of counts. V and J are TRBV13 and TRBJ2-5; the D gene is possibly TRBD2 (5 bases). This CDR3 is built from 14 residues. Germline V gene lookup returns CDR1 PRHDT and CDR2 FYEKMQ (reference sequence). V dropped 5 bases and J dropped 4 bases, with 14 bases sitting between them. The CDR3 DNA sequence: TGTGCCAGCAGCCAGAGGGCCCCCGCAGAGACCCAGTACTTC. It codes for CASSQRAPAETQYF.

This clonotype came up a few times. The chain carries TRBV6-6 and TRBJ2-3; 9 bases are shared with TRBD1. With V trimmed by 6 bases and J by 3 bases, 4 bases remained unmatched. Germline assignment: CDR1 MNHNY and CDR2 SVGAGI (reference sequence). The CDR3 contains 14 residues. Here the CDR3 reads CASSRDRATDTQYF. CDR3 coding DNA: TGTGCCAGCAGCCGGGACAGGGCAACAGATACGCAGTATTTT.

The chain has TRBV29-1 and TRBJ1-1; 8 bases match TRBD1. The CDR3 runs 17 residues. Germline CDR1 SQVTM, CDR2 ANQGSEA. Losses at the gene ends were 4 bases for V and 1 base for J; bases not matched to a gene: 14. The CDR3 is CSVGGQANGMRNTEAFF. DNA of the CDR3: TGCAGCGTTGGGGGACAGGCTAATGGCATGAGGAACACTGAAGCTTTCTTT.

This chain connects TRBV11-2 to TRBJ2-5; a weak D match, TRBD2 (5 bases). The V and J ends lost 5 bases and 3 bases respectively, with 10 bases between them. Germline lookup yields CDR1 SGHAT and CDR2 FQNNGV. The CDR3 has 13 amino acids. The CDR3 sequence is CASSLLAKETQYF. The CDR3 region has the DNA TGTGCCAGCAGCCTCTTAGCGAAAGAGACCCAGTACTTC.

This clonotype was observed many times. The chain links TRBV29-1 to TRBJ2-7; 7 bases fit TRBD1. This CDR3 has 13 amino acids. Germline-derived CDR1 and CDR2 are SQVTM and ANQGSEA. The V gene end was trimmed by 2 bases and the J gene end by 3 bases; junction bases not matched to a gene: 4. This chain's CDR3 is CSVERTGSYEQYF. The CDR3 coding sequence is TGCAGCGTTGAACGGACAGGTAGCTACGAGCAGTACTTC.

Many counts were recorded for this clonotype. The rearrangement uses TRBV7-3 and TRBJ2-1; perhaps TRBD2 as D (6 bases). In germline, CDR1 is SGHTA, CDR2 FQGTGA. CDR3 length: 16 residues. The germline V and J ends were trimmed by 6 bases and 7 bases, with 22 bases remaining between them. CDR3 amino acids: CASRYMGTPWGNEQFF. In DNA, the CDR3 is TGTGCCAGCAGATACATGGGGACTCCGTGGGGGAATGAGCAGTTCTTC.